This TCR beta chain was recovered during a study of cytomegalovirus exposure and HLA in healthy donors. The V gene end was trimmed by 3 bases and the J gene end by 6 bases; junction bases not matched to a gene: 7. The germline CDR1 and CDR2 sequences are SEHNR and FQNEAQ (reference sequence). This CDR3 comprises 14 residues. 13 Jbeta primers and 60 Vbeta primers were used for the PCR. The table came from immunoSEQ multiplex PCR; TCRdb's copy has only in-frame clones and leaves some out. Among 210,000 or so clones listed, about 89% were seen once. The count of this clone is one. J is TRBJ2-7 and V is TRBV7-9; 8 nucleotides agree with TRBD2. The origin of this receptor is a woman aged 18-35 years in good health and CMV-seronegative. The sequenced sample was PBMCs. CDR3 sequence (DNA): TGTGCCAGCAGCTTCTCGGGACTAGGGGGCGAGCAGTACTTC. As protein: CASSFSGLGGEQYF. Filled out from reference TRBV7-9 and TRBJ2-7, the complete variable domain reads DTGVSQNPRHKITKRGQNVTFRCDPISEHNRLYWYRQTLGQGPEFLTYFQNEAQLEKSRLLSDRFSAERPKGSFSTLEIQRTEQGDSAMYLCASSFSGLGGEQYFGPGTRLTVT.